The 22 T cell receptor beta chains below all came from one sample that was sequenced in a study of T cell responses to AZD1222 COVID-19 vaccine. TCRdb's copy holds only in-frame clones and misses some; the assay was immunoSEQ multiplex PCR. The sample gives 150,000 to 200,000 clones, 90% to 95% of which show up once; approximately 1.2% is in the top ten. This sample comprised peripheral blood, obtained 28 days after the second AZD1222 dose. The origin of the receptors is an adult who received the AZD1222 COVID-19 vaccine.

The CDR3 region is CASSEAFRGYGYTF. CDR3 bases: TGTGCCAGCAGTGAAGCATTTCGTGGGTATGGCTACACCTTC. The chain carries TRBV2 and TRBJ1-2; D is undetermined. The germline V gene has CDR1 SNHLY and CDR2 FYNNEI. This CDR3 region has 14 residues. Trimming stripped 0 bases from V and 5 bases from J, with 10 bases between.

CDR3 sequence reads: CASSFRTENTEAFF. CDR3 nucleotides: TGCGCCAGCAGCTTTAGGACGGAGAACACTGAAGCTTTCTTT. V usage is TRBV5-1 and J usage is TRBJ1-1; D gene ambiguous. Germline CDR1 SGHRS, CDR2 YFSETQ. The V gene lost 2 bases and the J gene lost 1 base, with 9 bases spanning the gap. The CDR3 is 14 amino acids.

The V call is TRBV4-1, the J call TRBJ1-1, with D possibly being TRBD1 (6 bases). The V end lost 0 bases, the J end lost 6 bases, and 14 bases lay between the germline ends. The CDR3 covers 15 residues. The V gene's germline CDR1 is MGHRA and CDR2 YSYEKL. In DNA form, the CDR3 reads TGCGCCAGCAGCCAAGACCCACAGGGAGGGGCTGAAGCTTTCTTT. This encodes CASSQDPQGGAEAFF.

The chain couples TRBV13 to TRBJ1-3; the D is unclear. Between the trimmed V and J ends, which lost 3 bases and 1 base, there was a span of 19 bases. The CDR3 runs to 18 residues. In germline, CDR1 is PRHDT, CDR2 FYEKMQ (reference sequence). CDR3 bases: TGTGCCAGCAGCTTTAGGATGATGAGCTGGATGTCTGGAAACACCATATATTTT. It translates to CASSFRMMSWMSGNTIYF.

The V call is TRBV11-2, the J call TRBJ2-7; 10 nucleotides align to TRBD1. CDR3 length: 15 residues. The ends lost 5 bases at V and 2 bases at J; junction bases unmatched: 6. CDR1 is SGHAT and CDR2 is FQNNGV in the germline V gene. CDR3 amino acids: CASSPQTGGTYEQYF. In nucleotides, the CDR3 is TGTGCCAGCAGCCCCCAGACAGGGGGCACCTACGAGCAGTACTTC.

The V gene is TRBV7-9, the J gene TRBJ1-1; D is undetermined. This CDR3 comprises 14 residues. V was clipped by 1 base and J by 4 bases, with 10 bases between them. From germline, CDR1 is SEHNR and CDR2 FQNEAQ (reference sequence). In DNA form, the CDR3 reads TGTGCCAGCAGCTTAGAGGGCGTCGGCACTGAAGCTTTCTTT. Translation gives CASSLEGVGTEAFF. Combining the CDR3 with reference TRBV7-9 and TRBJ1-1 gives the whole variable domain DTGVSQNPRHKITKRGQNVTFRCDPISEHNRLYWYRQTLGQGPEFLTYFQNEAQLEKSRLLSDRFSAERPKGSFSTLEIQRTEQGDSAMYLCASSLEGVGTEAFFGQGTRLTVV.

A single count supports this clone. J is TRBJ2-6 and V is TRBV11-3, with D possibly being TRBD1 or TRBD2 (5 bases each). CDR1 is SGHNT and CDR2 is YENEEA in the germline V gene. The length of the CDR3 is 15 residues. V lost 5 bases and J lost 2, with 10 bases in between. CDR3 in amino acids: CASSMRGAGANVLTF. DNA for the CDR3: TGTGCCAGCAGCATGAGGGGTGCTGGGGCCAACGTCCTGACTTTC.

V gene TRBV2 combines with J gene TRBJ2-5, with D tentatively TRBD1 or TRBD2 (5 bases each). The CDR3 is 11 amino acids. The germline V gene encodes CDR1 SNHLY and CDR2 FYNNEI. Deletions cut 8 bases from V and 5 bases from J, with 9 bases between. The CDR3: CASEGWETQYF. The CDR3 nucleotides are TGTGCCAGCGAGGGGTGGGAGACCCAGTACTTC.

This chain joins TRBV7-2 and TRBJ2-7; 9 bases are shared with TRBD1. CDR1 is SGHTA, CDR2 FQGNSA, per germline. The CDR3 contains 16 residues. The V gene end was trimmed by 5 bases and the J gene end by 4 bases; junction bases not matched to a gene: 12. This CDR3 is CASSPGTGLGMYEQYF. The CDR3 DNA sequence: TGTGCCAGCAGCCCGGGGACAGGGTTAGGTATGTACGAGCAGTACTTC.

V gene TRBV5-1 combines with J gene TRBJ1-4; D may be TRBD1 (5 bases). The CDR3 spans 16 residues. Germline assignment: CDR1 SGHRS and CDR2 YFSETQ. V lost 3 bases and J lost 8, with 20 bases in between. The CDR3 spells CASSSGLSRGSEKLFF. In nucleotides, the CDR3 is TGCGCCAGCAGCTCGGGACTATCCCGAGGATCCGAAAAACTGTTTTTT.

CDR3 DNA sequence: TGTGCCAGCAGCTTAGCCGCAGGGGTAACTGGAAACACCATATATTTT. It specifies CASSLAAGVTGNTIYF. The chain carries TRBV7-2 and TRBJ1-3, with a possible D match to TRBD1 (6 bases). CDR1 SGHTA and CDR2 FQGNSA come from the germline V gene. The germline V and J ends were trimmed by 0 bases and 2 bases, with 11 bases remaining between them. CDR3 length: 16 residues.

The chain recombines TRBV2 with TRBJ1-6; 9 nucleotides match TRBD1. The CDR3 sequence is 14 residues long. J was trimmed by 10 bases and V by 7 bases; bases with no gene match: 8. Germline V gene data show CDR1 as SNHLY and CDR2 as FYNNEI. The CDR3 nucleotides are TGTGCCAGCACCGAGGGACAGGGTCGCTCACCCCTCCACTTT. As protein: CASTEGQGRSPLHF.

The chain uses TRBV4-1 and TRBJ1-2; D is perhaps TRBD1 (5 bases). Germline V gene data show CDR1 as MGHRA and CDR2 as YSYEKL. The CDR3 covers 16 residues. Trimming left V 1 base short and J 4 bases short, with 16 bases between. CDR3 loop: CASSQAVWGWVYGYTF. CDR3 sequence (DNA): TGCGCCAGCAGCCAAGCTGTCTGGGGCTGGGTCTATGGCTACACCTTC.

The CDR3 protein is CASSAPWGTDEKLFF. The CDR3 DNA sequence: TGTGCCAGCAGCGCCCCCTGGGGGACGGATGAAAAACTGTTTTTT. The chain recombines TRBV7-9 with TRBJ1-4, with D perhaps matching TRBD1 (5 bases). This CDR3 is 15 amino acids long. V lost 5 bases, J lost 6 bases, and 16 bases lay in between. Germline CDR1 reads SEHNR; CDR2 reads FQNEAQ (reference sequence).

The chain combines TRBV6-5 with TRBJ1-3; D not resolved. Trimming left V 5 bases short and J 0 bases short, with 11 bases between. The CDR3 is made up of 15 amino acids. Germline CDR1 MNHEY, CDR2 SVGAGI. CDR3 bases: TGTGCCAGCAGTCCGCCGGCGGGCTCTGGAAACACCATATATTTT. It codes for CASSPPAGSGNTIYF.

The chain recombines TRBV10-3 with TRBJ2-1, with D possibly being TRBD1 or TRBD2 (5 bases each). Per the germline V gene, CDR1 is ENHRY and CDR2 is SYGVKD. This CDR3 spans 14 amino acids. The V gene lost 9 bases and the J gene lost 5 bases, with 17 bases spanning the gap. The CDR3 sequence is CAIPGPRGDNEQFF. CDR3 sequence (DNA): TGTGCCATTCCGGGACCAAGAGGGGACAATGAGCAGTTCTTC.

The CDR3 nucleotides are TGCAGCGTTAGGGGTTCACACTACGAGCAGTACTTC. It codes for CSVRGSHYEQYF. The genes are TRBV29-1 and TRBJ2-7, with D perhaps TRBD1 (5 bases). Looked up from germline, CDR1 is SQVTM and CDR2 is ANQGSEA. Trimming stripped 5 bases from V and 3 bases from J, with 11 bases between. The CDR3 has 12 residues.

The V and J genes are TRBV19 and TRBJ1-2; perhaps TRBD1 as D (5 bases). The V end was cut by 3 bases, the J end by 8 bases, with 19 bases between. The germline gives CDR1 LNHDA, CDR2 SQIVND (reference sequence). The CDR3 is 15 amino acids. The DNA of the CDR3 is TGTGCCAGTAGTATGGAGAGGGGCCGTTTGAGGGGCTACACCTTC. It translates to CASSMERGRLRGYTF.

The chain combines TRBV6-6 with TRBJ2-2; D is unresolved. Per the germline V gene, CDR1 is MNHNY and CDR2 is SVGAGI (reference sequence). V gave up 2 bases and J gave up 4 bases, with 8 bases separating them. CDR3 length equals 14 residues. CDR3 loop: CASSYAAITGELFF. The CDR3 nucleotides read TGTGCCAGCAGTTACGCGGCTATCACCGGGGAGCTGTTTTTT.

This sequence joins TRBV7-9 and TRBJ1-1; D may be TRBD1 (6 bases). The length of the CDR3 is 14 residues. The V and J ends lost 7 bases and 1 base respectively, with 13 bases between them. Germline CDR1 and CDR2: SEHNR and FQNEAQ (reference sequence). The CDR3 DNA sequence: TGTGCCAGCACCCTTGGGGGCCCGAACACTGAAGCTTTCTTT. Its protein product is CASTLGGPNTEAFF. Together with reference TRBV7-9 and TRBJ1-1, the CDR3 gives the full variable domain: DTGVSQNPRHKITKRGQNVTFRCDPISEHNRLYWYRQTLGQGPEFLTYFQNEAQLEKSRLLSDRFSAERPKGSFSTLEIQRTEQGDSAMYLCASTLGGPNTEAFFGQGTRLTVV.

The chain is built from TRBV19 and TRBJ2-3, with 7 bases lining up with TRBD1. Germline V gives CDR1 LNHDA, CDR2 SQIVND (reference sequence). There are 16 residues in the CDR3. The V gene end was trimmed by 2 bases and the J gene end by 0 bases; junction bases not matched to a gene: 5. The CDR3 coding sequence is TGTGCCAGTAGTATAATCGGGACAGCTAGCACAGATACGCAGTATTTT. This translates into CASSIIGTASTDTQYF.

This clone was seen only a few times. The chain is built from TRBV6-4 and TRBJ2-2; D might be TRBD1 or TRBD2, each matching 5 bases. The CDR3 is 14 amino acids. The germline V gene encodes CDR1 MRHNA and CDR2 SNTAGT. Between the trimmed V and J ends, which lost 2 bases and 6 bases, there was a span of 10 bases. CDR3 in DNA: TGTGCCAGCAGTGACGGGACCGGGTCCGGGGAGCTGTTTTTT. Its protein product is CASSDGTGSGELFF.